The sequence of this TCR beta chain was determined in a study of PD-L1 blockade in urothelial cancer. Findings of the study overall: Tumor-associated blood clones were expanded more by durable-benefit patients at 3 weeks. Lower pretreatment blood TCR clonality, under the median, predicted better survival, researchers reported.

Regarding time point: peripheral blood 6 weeks after treatment start. Germline V gene sequence: CDR1 SEHNR, CDR2 FQNEAQ (reference sequence). V lost 4 bases to trimming and J lost 3 bases; unmatched junction nucleotides: 7. The CDR3 has 15 residues. Comment on this clone: Antigen specificity is unknown.

Sequencing was performed with immunoSEQ multiplex PCR; in TCRdb, only in-frame clones are kept and a portion is missing. The sample records 66,000 or so clones, 88% being singletons. The sample in question was PBMCs, obtained around atezolizumab (anti-PD-L1) treatment. The chain links TRBV7-9 to TRBJ2-5, with TRBD2 identical over 8 bases. The receptor comes from a man aged 55 to 70 with urothelial cancer. CDR3: CASSSTGGTKETQYF. For the CDR3, the DNA is TGTGCCAGCAGCTCAACGGGGGGGACTAAAGAGACCCAGTACTTC.